What follows are 12 T cell receptor beta chains derived from one specimen sequenced in a study of blood T cell repertoires in COVID-19. TCRdb's copy holds only in-frame clones and misses some; the assay was immunoSEQ multiplex PCR. This sample has nearly 50,000 clones, with under 90% found just once. The sample comprised peripheral blood. The receptors originated from an older woman with acute or convalescent COVID-19.

The rearrangement links TRBV14 to TRBJ1-6; D is unclear. Per germline, CDR1 SGHDN and CDR2 FVKESK. With 5 bases removed from V and 2 bases from J, the gap between germline ends came to 7 bases. The CDR3 runs to 14 residues. The DNA for the CDR3 is TGTGCCAGCAGCGCCGAGGCCTATAATTCACCCCTCCACTTT. Protein product: CASSAEAYNSPLHF.

The rearrangement links TRBV5-1 to TRBJ2-7, with 9 bases identical to TRBD2. The V gene end was trimmed by 4 bases and the J gene end by 6 bases; junction bases not matched to a gene: 14. Per the germline V gene, CDR1 is SGHRS and CDR2 is YFSETQ. This CDR3 region has 16 residues. The CDR3 reads CASSPGRGGVGIEQYF. CDR3 sequence (DNA): TGCGCCAGCAGCCCAGGACGCGGGGGGGTAGGTATCGAGCAGTACTTC.

This chain uses TRBV4-3 with TRBJ1-5; D may be TRBD1 (6 bases). The germline V gene encodes CDR1 LGHNA and CDR2 YSLEER. The V gene lost 3 bases and the J gene lost 7 bases, with 13 bases spanning the gap. This CDR3 comprises 14 residues. The CDR3 nucleotides are TGCGCCAGCAGCCAGGGCAGGGGTGACCAGCCCCAGCATTTT. It encodes CASSQGRGDQPQHF.

The rearrangement uses TRBV9 and TRBJ2-5; D might be TRBD2 (7 bases). Germline loops: CDR1 SGDLS, CDR2 YYNGEE. This CDR3 is 17 amino acids long. V dropped 0 bases and J dropped 5 bases, with 20 bases sitting between them. The CDR3 coding sequence is TGTGCCAGCAGCGTAGCCCCCCGGGGAGGGGGTAGGGAGACCCAGTACTTC. It translates to CASSVAPRGGGRETQYF.

This clone was seen a few times. V and J are TRBV19 and TRBJ1-2; D ambiguous. Trimming removed 0 bases from V and 4 bases from J, with 6 bases in between. The CDR3 is 13 amino acids. Germline V gene sequence: CDR1 LNHDA, CDR2 SQIVND (reference sequence). The CDR3 here is CASSIEGVYGYTF. DNA for the CDR3: TGTGCCAGTAGTATAGAGGGAGTCTATGGCTACACCTTC.

The V and J genes are TRBV20-1 and TRBJ2-7, with D possibly matching TRBD2 (5 bases). Germline V gene lookup returns CDR1 DFQATT and CDR2 SNEGSKA (reference sequence). Deletions cut 3 bases from V and 0 bases from J, with 15 bases between. The CDR3 is 15 amino acids. CDR3 in amino acids: CSASQPRGSSYEQYF. In DNA form, the CDR3 reads TGCAGTGCTAGTCAGCCGCGAGGGAGCTCCTACGAGCAGTACTTC.

V is TRBV18 and J is TRBJ1-6; D call uncertain. Trimming pared 3 bases from V and 9 bases from J, leaving 15 bases between. This CDR3 is 15 amino acids long. Germline lookup yields CDR1 KGHSH and CDR2 LQKENI. The CDR3, as DNA: TGTGCCAGCTCACCGTTAGGAACAGAAAGTTCACCCCTCCACTTT. This codes for CASSPLGTESSPLHF.

This chain connects TRBV6-5 to TRBJ2-7, with TRBD2 as a possible D gene (5 bases). The germline CDR1 and CDR2 sequences are MNHEY and SVGAGI. The CDR3 totals 13 residues. V was pared by 0 bases and J by 6 bases, with 9 bases between. The CDR3 bases are TGTGCCAGCAGTTACTCGAGGGCAGGCGAGCAGTACTTC. This codes for CASSYSRAGEQYF.

The table lists this clone with a few counts. V and J are TRBV9 and TRBJ1-1; D is uncertain. The V gene lost 4 bases and the J gene lost 4 bases, with 17 bases spanning the gap. CDR3 length: 15 residues. The V gene's germline CDR1 is SGDLS and CDR2 YYNGEE. This CDR3 reads CASSLHGGPGTEAFF. The CDR3 coding sequence is TGTGCCAGCAGCCTCCATGGAGGGCCTGGCACTGAAGCTTTCTTT.

This chain links TRBV21-1 with TRBJ2-7; the table's D call, TRBD1, has no DNA check behind it. TRBV21-1 represents a pseudogene. The CDR3 totals 15 residues. CDR3: CASSTPGQISYEQYF. CDR3 DNA sequence: TGTGCCAGCAGCACCCCGGGACAGATCTCCTACGAGCAGTACTTC.

This rearrangement joins TRBV3-1 (or the pseudogene TRBV3-2) to TRBJ2-2; the D gene is possibly TRBD2 (5 bases). Trimming removed 1 base at V and 2 bases at J, with 17 bases between. Germline assignment: CDR1 LGHDT and CDR2 YNNKEL (reference sequence). This CDR3 contains 18 residues. The CDR3 here is CASSQGMNERRNTGELFF. DNA for the CDR3: TGTGCCAGCAGCCAAGGGATGAATGAGCGGCGTAACACCGGGGAGCTGTTTTTT.

In DNA form, the CDR3 reads TGTGCCAGCAGCCAAGATCTCGCAGGGTTGAACACTGAAGCTTTCTTT. Translating it yields CASSQDLAGLNTEAFF. V usage is TRBV3-1 (or the pseudogene TRBV3-2) and J usage is TRBJ1-1, with a possible D match to TRBD1 (5 bases). Trimming took off 0 bases at V and 0 bases at J, with 11 bases between the two ends. The CDR3 runs 16 residues. CDR1 is LGHDT, CDR2 YNNKEL, per germline (reference sequence).